Shown below are 8 T cell receptor beta chains from a single sample sequenced in a study of CD8 T cells in Susac syndrome. After extraction with the RNeasy kit, roughly 0.45 to 1 ug of the RNA was reverse transcribed using random hexamers. TCRdb ran MiXCR on the immunoSEQ multiplex PCR reads and lists one entry per CDR3 protein. Among about 60,000 distinct CDR3 sequences listed, approximately 90% were seen once. The material sequenced was CD8+ T cells from PBMCs. The receptors come from a human donor in good health.

V and J are TRBV3-1 and TRBJ1-6, with a tentative D call TRBD1 (5 bases). The CDR3 runs to 16 residues. V lost 0 bases, J lost 3 bases, and 9 bases lay in between. Per germline, CDR1 LGHDT and CDR2 YNNKEL (reference sequence). The CDR3 DNA is TGTGCCAGCAGCCAAGATCTGACAGACTATAATTCACCCCTCCACTTT. As protein: CASSQDLTDYNSPLHF.

This chain uses TRBV7-9 with TRBJ2-5; either TRBD1 or TRBD2 may fit D (5 bases each). The CDR3 has 15 amino acids. V was cut by 3 bases and J by 3 bases, with 14 bases left in between. Per germline, CDR1 SEHNR and CDR2 FQNEAQ (reference sequence). This CDR3 is CASSLIGAREETQYF. For the CDR3, the DNA is TGTGCCAGCAGCTTGATCGGGGCTCGGGAAGAGACCCAGTACTTC.

This clonotype is a singleton in its sample. The rearrangement links TRBV6-6 to TRBJ2-7; TRBD2 might be the D (5 bases). This CDR3 comprises 16 residues. Germline CDR1 is MNHNY and CDR2 is SVGAGI (reference sequence). The V and J ends lost 6 bases and 2 bases respectively, with 20 bases between them. CDR3 region: CASSPTGERTPYEQYF. The DNA of the CDR3 is TGTGCCAGCAGCCCCACCGGGGAGAGAACCCCCTACGAGCAGTACTTC.

This clonotype came up a few times. The chain recombines TRBV21-1 with TRBJ1-1. TRBV21-1 counts as a pseudogene. The CDR3 is 19 residues long. CDR3 region: CASSKEVDSSPRMNTEAFF. CDR3 coding DNA: TGTGCCAGCAGCAAAGAGGTCGACAGTTCCCCTAGAATGAACACTGAAGCTTTCTTT.

The chain has TRBV27 and TRBJ1-4, with a tentative D call TRBD1 (6 bases). Germline CDR1 reads MNHEY; CDR2 reads SMNVEV (reference sequence). This CDR3 is built from 16 residues. Trimming pared 1 base from V and 3 bases from J, leaving 12 bases between. CDR3 DNA sequence: TGTGCCAGCAGTTTATACGCGGGGGCGTCTAATGAAAAACTGTTTTTT. It specifies CASSLYAGASNEKLFF.

V is TRBV5-1 and J is TRBJ2-4; 11 nucleotides match TRBD1. The CDR3 has 20 residues. V trimming: 4 bases; J trimming: 0 bases; junction bases outside the gene matches: 15. The germline gives CDR1 SGHRS, CDR2 YFSETQ. This CDR3 reads CASSTGDRGEYQGAKNIQYF. DNA of the CDR3: TGCGCCAGCAGCACCGGGGACAGGGGGGAATATCAGGGAGCCAAAAACATTCAGTACTTC. Drawing the rest from reference TRBV5-1 and TRBJ2-4, the complete variable domain is KAGVTQTPRYLIKTRGQQVTLSCSPISGHRSVSWYQQTPGQGLQFLFEYFSETQRNKGNFPGRFSGRQFSNSRSEMNVSTLELGDSALYLCASSTGDRGEYQGAKNIQYFGAGTRLSVL.

This chain joins TRBV3-1 and TRBJ2-3; D is unresolved. Looked up from germline, CDR1 is LGHDT and CDR2 is YNNKEL (reference sequence). This CDR3 comprises 16 residues. Trimming removed 0 bases at V and 1 base at J, with 11 bases between. Here the CDR3 DNA reads TGTGCCAGCAGCCAAGAGCAATACTGGGGCACAGATACGCAGTATTTT. As protein: CASSQEQYWGTDTQYF.

This chain uses TRBV5-5 with TRBJ1-2; D is unclear. Trimming took 0 bases from V and 6 from J, leaving 12 bases between them. The CDR3 is made up of 14 amino acids. Per germline, CDR1 SGHKS and CDR2 YYEKEE (reference sequence). CDR3 in DNA: TGTGCCAGCAGCTTGGAGAAGGACCTAGATGGCTACACCTTC. Translated, it gives CASSLEKDLDGYTF.